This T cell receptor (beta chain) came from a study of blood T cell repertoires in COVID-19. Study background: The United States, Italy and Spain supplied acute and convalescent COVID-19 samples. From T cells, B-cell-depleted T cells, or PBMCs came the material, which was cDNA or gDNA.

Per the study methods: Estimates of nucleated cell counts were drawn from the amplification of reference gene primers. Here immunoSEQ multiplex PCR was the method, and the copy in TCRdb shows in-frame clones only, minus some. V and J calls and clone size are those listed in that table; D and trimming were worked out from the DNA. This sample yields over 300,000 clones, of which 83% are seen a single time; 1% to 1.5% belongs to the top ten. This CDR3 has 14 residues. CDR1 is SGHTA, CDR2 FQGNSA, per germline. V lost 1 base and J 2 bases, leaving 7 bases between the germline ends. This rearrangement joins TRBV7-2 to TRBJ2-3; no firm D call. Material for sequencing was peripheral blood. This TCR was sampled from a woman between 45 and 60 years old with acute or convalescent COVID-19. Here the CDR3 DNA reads TGTGCCAGCAGCTTAGAATGGGCCACAGATACGCAGTATTTT. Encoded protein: CASSLEWATDTQYF.